This is a list of T cell receptor beta chains from one sample in a study of graft-versus-host responses after intestinal transplantation. Assay: immunoSEQ multiplex PCR; the TCRdb copy retains only in-frame clones and omits some. Here the sample spans fewer than 20,000 clones, 85% to 95% being singletons. The specimen comprised PBMCs, sampled 23 days after intestinal transplant. Receptors were obtained from a human patient who received an intestinal transplant, so some T cells may come from the graft donor. CDR3s include the opening cysteine and the closing phenylalanine or tryptophan.

j_gene: TRBJ1-2
v_gene: TRBV27
CDR3aa: CASSFRPSHPEYYGYTF

j_gene: TRBJ2-3
v_gene: TRBV6-6
CDR3aa: CASSYTFSTDTQYF

j_gene: TRBJ2-7
v_gene: TRBV5-1
CDR3aa: CASSLALAGDVYEQYF

j_gene: TRBJ1-1
v_gene: TRBV27
CDR3aa: CASSLFDNTNTEAFF

j_gene: TRBJ2-1
v_gene: TRBV27
CDR3aa: CASKDDFGPYNEQFF

j_gene: TRBJ2-3
v_gene: TRBV19
CDR3aa: CASSLGSSTDTQYF

j_gene: TRBJ2-1
v_gene: TRBV6-5
CDR3aa: CASSRTLSSYNEQFF

j_gene: TRBJ2-1
v_gene: TRBV9
CDR3aa: CASSVDTSGSMANEQFF

j_gene: TRBJ2-7
v_gene: TRBV5-4
CDR3aa: CASSLSGTHPYEQYF

j_gene: TRBJ1-5
v_gene: TRBV19
CDR3aa: CASSMDRTFSSQHF

j_gene: TRBJ1-5
v_gene: TRBV28
CDR3aa: CASREWTGPNQPQHF

j_gene: TRBJ1-2
v_gene: TRBV27
CDR3aa: CASSLRHNYGYTF

j_gene: TRBJ1-1
v_gene: TRBV4-1
CDR3aa: CASSQPGQLTEAFF

j_gene: TRBJ1-5
v_gene: TRBV28
CDR3aa: CASSPRTGQGIYGNQPQHF

j_gene: TRBJ2-3
v_gene: TRBV7-9
CDR3aa: CASSLSDWGTDTQYF

j_gene: TRBJ2-1
v_gene: TRBV27
CDR3aa: CASSVNAGALYNEQFF

j_gene: TRBJ2-3
v_gene: TRBV7-9
CDR3aa: CASSGVASGRMDTQYF

j_gene: TRBJ2-2
v_gene: TRBV29-1
CDR3aa: CSAGRPNTGELFF

j_gene: TRBJ1-1
v_gene: TRBV5-1
CDR3aa: CASSFGNTEAFF

j_gene: TRBJ2-5
v_gene: TRBV5-6
CDR3aa: CASSLGDRPFQYF

j_gene: TRBJ2-1
v_gene: TRBV10-2
CDR3aa: CASSDRLAGAGNEQFF

j_gene: TRBJ2-3
v_gene: TRBV6-5
CDR3aa: CASSYSSAEAGTQYF

j_gene: TRBJ1-1
v_gene: TRBV19
CDR3aa: CASSVTVNTEAFF

j_gene: TRBJ2-7
v_gene: TRBV28
CDR3aa: CASSSGLSTYEQYF

j_gene: TRBJ1-4
v_gene: TRBV2
CDR3aa: CASAPGKEEKLFF

j_gene: TRBJ2-7
v_gene: TRBV30
CDR3aa: CAWSVPWDSGSYEQYF

j_gene: TRBJ2-7
v_gene: TRBV19
CDR3aa: CASAGTAYEQYF

j_gene: TRBJ2-7
v_gene: TRBV9
CDR3aa: CASSVGGAYYEQYF

j_gene: TRBJ1-4
v_gene: TRBV5-1
CDR3aa: CASSLGEKLFF

j_gene: TRBJ2-7
v_gene: TRBV7-8
CDR3aa: CASRREGAYEQYF

j_gene: TRBJ2-2
v_gene: TRBV29-1
CDR3aa: CSVRTANTGELFF

j_gene: TRBJ1-2
v_gene: TRBV15
CDR3aa: CATSRDRETGYFNTF

j_gene: TRBJ1-1
v_gene: TRBV7-9
CDR3aa: CASSLVAPRDTEAFF

j_gene: TRBJ2-7
v_gene: TRBV27
CDR3aa: CASSFPGYEQYF

j_gene: TRBJ2-7
v_gene: TRBV19
CDR3aa: CASSFGVGEQYF

j_gene: TRBJ2-1
v_gene: TRBV9
CDR3aa: CASSATSGEHNEQFF

j_gene: TRBJ2-2
v_gene: TRBV10-3
CDR3aa: CAISEFGGEAGELFF

j_gene: TRBJ2-1
v_gene: TRBV5-6
CDR3aa: CASSLGNYNEQFF

j_gene: TRBJ2-2
v_gene: TRBV10-3
CDR3aa: CAISESGLDPSAGELFF

j_gene: TRBJ2-7
v_gene: TRBV5-4
CDR3aa: CASSLGLAGVPSSYEQYF

j_gene: TRBJ1-1
v_gene: TRBV28
CDR3aa: CASSDKNTEAFF

j_gene: TRBJ2-2
v_gene: TRBV6-5
CDR3aa: CASSYRVSPGELFF

j_gene: TRBJ2-3
v_gene: TRBV7-9
CDR3aa: CASKPGLPPDTQYF

j_gene: TRBJ2-3
v_gene: TRBV27
CDR3aa: CASSFEWGGLARDTQYF

j_gene: TRBJ1-5
v_gene: TRBV6-6
CDR3aa: CASSYSTYQPQHF

j_gene: TRBJ1-2
v_gene: TRBV5-6
CDR3aa: CASSLGGGRAYGYTF

j_gene: TRBJ2-1
v_gene: TRBV10-2
CDR3aa: CASSEDSMNEQFF

j_gene: TRBJ1-2
v_gene: TRBV7-9
CDR3aa: CASSQKTGNGYTF

j_gene: TRBJ2-3
v_gene: TRBV7-3
CDR3aa: CASSLTRTSGSSTDTQYF

j_gene: TRBJ2-7
v_gene: TRBV10-3
CDR3aa: CAITPGQSYEQYF

j_gene: TRBJ2-5
v_gene: TRBV25-1
CDR3aa: CASSEWIAGQETQYF

j_gene: TRBJ2-6
v_gene: TRBV29-1
CDR3aa: CSVEVSGANVLTF

j_gene: TRBJ1-2
v_gene: TRBV4-1
CDR3aa: CASSQDPDRGPRDGYTF